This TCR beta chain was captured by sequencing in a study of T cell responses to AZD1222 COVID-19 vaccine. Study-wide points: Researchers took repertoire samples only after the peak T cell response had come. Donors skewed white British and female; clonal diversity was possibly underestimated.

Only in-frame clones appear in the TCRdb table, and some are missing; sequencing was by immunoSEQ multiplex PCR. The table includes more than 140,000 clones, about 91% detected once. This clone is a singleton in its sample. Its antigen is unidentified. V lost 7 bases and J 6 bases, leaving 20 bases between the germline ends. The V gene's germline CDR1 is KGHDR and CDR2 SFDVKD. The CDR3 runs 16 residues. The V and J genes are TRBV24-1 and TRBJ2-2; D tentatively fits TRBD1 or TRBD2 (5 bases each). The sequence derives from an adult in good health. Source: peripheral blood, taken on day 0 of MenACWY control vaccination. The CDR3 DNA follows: TGTGCCACCAGAAAGACTACCGGGACCCGGGCCGGGGAGCTGTTTTTT. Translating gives CATRKTTGTRAGELFF.